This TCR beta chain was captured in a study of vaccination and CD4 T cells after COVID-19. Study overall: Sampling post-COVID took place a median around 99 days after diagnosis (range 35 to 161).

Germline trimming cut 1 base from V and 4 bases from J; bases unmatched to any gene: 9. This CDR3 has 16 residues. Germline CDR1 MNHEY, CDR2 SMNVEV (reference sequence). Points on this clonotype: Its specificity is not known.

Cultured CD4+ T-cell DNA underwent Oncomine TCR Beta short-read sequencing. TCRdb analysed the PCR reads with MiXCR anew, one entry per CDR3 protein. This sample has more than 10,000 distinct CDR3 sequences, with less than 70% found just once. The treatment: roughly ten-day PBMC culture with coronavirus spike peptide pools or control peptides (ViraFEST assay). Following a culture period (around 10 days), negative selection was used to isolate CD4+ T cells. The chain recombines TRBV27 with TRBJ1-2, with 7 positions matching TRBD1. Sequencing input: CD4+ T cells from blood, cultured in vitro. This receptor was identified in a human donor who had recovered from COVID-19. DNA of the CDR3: TGTGCCAGCAGTTTATTTTTAGGGGGCCGACTCTATGGCTACACCTTC. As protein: CASSLFLGGRLYGYTF.